This is a list of T cell receptor beta chains from one sample in a study of CXCR3-negative and CXCR3-positive naive CD8 T cells. TCRdb reworked the 5' RACE reads into one entry per CDR3 protein, no DNA. The sample totals around 45,000 distinct CDR3 sequences. The sequencing sample was made of naive CXCR3- CD8+ T cells from blood. The source of these receptors is a human donor in good health. Some clones in this sample may be carry-over from other donors' samples. Both conserved end residues are part of each CDR3. Clone size is not always given. Where it is, it says once, few, many or a class for expanded clones.

J: TRBJ1-1; size: NA; V: TRBV7-9; CDR3: CASSFGPMNTEAFF
J: TRBJ1-1; size: NA; V: TRBV11-2; CDR3: CASSSGGGGTEAFF
J: TRBJ2-1; size: NA; V: TRBV6-2/TRBV6-3; CDR3: CASTLTSGGADEQFF
J: TRBJ2-2; size: NA; V: TRBV29-1; CDR3: CSVEDGTLSDTGELFF
J: TRBJ2-7; size: NA; V: TRBV12-3/TRBV12-4; CDR3: CASSSTYEQYF
J: TRBJ1-2; size: NA; V: TRBV5-1; CDR3: CASSSGTGYYGYTF
J: TRBJ2-3; size: NA; V: TRBV7-2; CDR3: CASSLSTVEQYF
J: TRBJ2-1; size: NA; V: TRBV4-1; CDR3: CASSQDRAWEQFF
J: TRBJ2-2; size: NA; V: TRBV29-1; CDR3: CSTGTGDTGELFF
J: TRBJ2-7; size: NA; V: TRBV27; CDR3: CASSLTGGGYEQYF
J: TRBJ2-5; size: NA; V: TRBV6-2/TRBV6-3; CDR3: CASSLFQETQYF
J: TRBJ2-2; size: NA; V: TRBV5-1; CDR3: CASSPTRNTGELFF
J: TRBJ1-5; size: NA; V: TRBV12-3/TRBV12-4; CDR3: CASSFFRVDQPQHF
J: TRBJ2-7; size: NA; V: TRBV6-5; CDR3: CASSYSQVLRSYEQYF
J: TRBJ2-3; size: medium-sized; V: TRBV29-1; CDR3: CSVLFTDTQYF
J: TRBJ2-7; size: NA; V: TRBV28; CDR3: CASSLGGGYEQYF
J: TRBJ1-1; size: NA; V: TRBV11-2; CDR3: CASSLSWVTEAFF
J: TRBJ2-1; size: NA; V: TRBV29-1; CDR3: CSLSGPHNEQFF
J: TRBJ2-1; size: NA; V: TRBV29-1; CDR3: CSVEDSDNEQFF
J: TRBJ2-7; size: NA; V: TRBV10-3; CDR3: CAISDPREAYEQYF
J: TRBJ2-5; size: NA; V: TRBV12-3/TRBV12-4; CDR3: CASSGSTGREETQYF
J: TRBJ2-3; size: NA; V: TRBV27; CDR3: CASSSGPLATDTQYF
J: TRBJ2-1; size: NA; V: TRBV7-9; CDR3: CASSLEVGGNYNEQFF
J: TRBJ2-7; size: NA; V: TRBV29-1; CDR3: CSVKEPTYEQYF
J: TRBJ1-2; size: NA; V: TRBV7-2; CDR3: CASSRTGGDYGYTF
J: TRBJ1-1; size: NA; V: TRBV12-3/TRBV12-4; CDR3: CASSPNKAIYLTEAFF
J: TRBJ2-5; size: NA; V: TRBV15; CDR3: CATSPRREGGETQYF
J: TRBJ1-1; size: NA; V: TRBV13; CDR3: CASSLPGNTEAFF
J: TRBJ2-7; size: NA; V: TRBV27; CDR3: CASSLSAGVYEQYF
J: TRBJ2-7; size: NA; V: TRBV7-9; CDR3: CASSLGDSPYEQYF
J: TRBJ2-7; size: NA; V: TRBV27; CDR3: CASSLVGREQYF
J: TRBJ1-1; size: NA; V: TRBV20-1; CDR3: CSARDLGHPNTEAFF
J: TRBJ2-7; size: NA; V: TRBV14; CDR3: CASKGIGAYEQYF
J: TRBJ2-2; size: NA; V: TRBV29-1; CDR3: CSGLWGANTGELFF
J: TRBJ2-6; size: NA; V: TRBV27; CDR3: CASSFSGTENSGANVLTF
J: TRBJ2-7; size: NA; V: TRBV14; CDR3: CASSQDSGVPYEQYF
J: TRBJ1-4; size: NA; V: TRBV28; CDR3: CASRAPGSYNEKLFF
J: TRBJ2-1; size: NA; V: TRBV5-1; CDR3: CASSQSALRNEQFF
J: TRBJ1-2; size: NA; V: TRBV29-1; CDR3: CSVEGAAYGYTF
J: TRBJ1-6; size: NA; V: TRBV6-5; CDR3: CASSWGSHNSPLHF
J: TRBJ2-5; size: NA; V: TRBV28; CDR3: CASSLSDSYWGPPGF
J: TRBJ2-1; size: NA; V: TRBV7-9; CDR3: CASSGFHGTLYNEQFF
J: TRBJ1-1; size: NA; V: TRBV25-1; CDR3: CASSNHRLNTEAFF
J: TRBJ2-5; size: NA; V: TRBV14; CDR3: CASSPRGRQETQYF
J: TRBJ2-5; size: NA; V: TRBV28; CDR3: CASRAGAPQETQYF
J: TRBJ1-1; size: NA; V: TRBV6-2/TRBV6-3; CDR3: CASTPPEMGGTEAFF
J: TRBJ1-1; size: NA; V: TRBV29-1; CDR3: CSAKGDATEAFF